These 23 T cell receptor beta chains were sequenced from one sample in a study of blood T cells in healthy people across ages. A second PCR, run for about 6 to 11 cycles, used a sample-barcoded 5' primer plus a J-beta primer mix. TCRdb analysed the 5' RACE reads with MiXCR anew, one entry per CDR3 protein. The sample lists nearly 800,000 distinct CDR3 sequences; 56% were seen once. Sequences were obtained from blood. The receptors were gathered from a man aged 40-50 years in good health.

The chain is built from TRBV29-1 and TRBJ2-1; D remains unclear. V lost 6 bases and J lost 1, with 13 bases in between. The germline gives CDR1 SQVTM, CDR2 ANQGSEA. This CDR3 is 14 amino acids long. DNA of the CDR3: TGCAGCGTGGATGCAACAGAGTCCTACAATGAGCAGTTCTTC. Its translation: CSVDATESYNEQFF.

CDR3 in DNA: TGTGCCAGCAGCGGGACCGGGACAGGGGTCTCTGGGGCCAACGTCCTGACTTTC. Its protein is CASSGTGTGVSGANVLTF. The chain links TRBV9 to TRBJ2-6; 10 bases align to TRBD1. This CDR3 is 18 amino acids long. Germline trimming cut 3 bases from V and 0 bases from J; bases unmatched to any gene: 6. CDR1 and CDR2 from the germline V gene are SGDLS and YYNGEE.

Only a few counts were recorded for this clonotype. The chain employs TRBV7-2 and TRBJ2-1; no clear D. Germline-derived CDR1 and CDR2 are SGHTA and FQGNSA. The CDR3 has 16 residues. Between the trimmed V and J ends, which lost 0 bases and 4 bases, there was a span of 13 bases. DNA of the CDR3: TGTGCCAGCAGCTTAGCTGGGAATTCGGCTTACAATGAGCAGTTCTTC. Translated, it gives CASSLAGNSAYNEQFF.

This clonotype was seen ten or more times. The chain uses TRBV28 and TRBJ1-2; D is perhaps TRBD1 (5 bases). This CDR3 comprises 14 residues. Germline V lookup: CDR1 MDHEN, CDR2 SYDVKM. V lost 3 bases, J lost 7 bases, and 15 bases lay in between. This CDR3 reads CASSLGGTYGGYTF. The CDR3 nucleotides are TGTGCCAGCAGTTTGGGAGGGACGTATGGTGGCTACACCTTC.

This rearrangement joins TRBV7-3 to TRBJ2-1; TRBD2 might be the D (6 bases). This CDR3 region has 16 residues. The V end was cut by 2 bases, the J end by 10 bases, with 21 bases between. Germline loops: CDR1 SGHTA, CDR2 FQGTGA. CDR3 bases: TGTGCCAGCAGCTTAGGGCCGGGAGACTCGGCCTACGAGCAGTTCTTC. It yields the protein CASSLGPGDSAYEQFF.

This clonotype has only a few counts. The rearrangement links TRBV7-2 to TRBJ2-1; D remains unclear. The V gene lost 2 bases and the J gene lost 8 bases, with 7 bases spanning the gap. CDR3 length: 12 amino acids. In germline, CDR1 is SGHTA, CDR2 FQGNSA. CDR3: CASSLFGYEQFF. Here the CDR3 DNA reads TGTGCCAGCAGCTTATTTGGGTATGAGCAGTTCTTC. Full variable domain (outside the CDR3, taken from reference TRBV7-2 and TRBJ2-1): GAGVSQSPSNKVTEKGKDVELRCDPISGHTALYWYRQSLGQGLEFLIYFQGNSAPDKSGLPSDRFSAERTGGSVSTLTIQRTQQEDSAVYLCASSLFGYEQFFGPGTRLTVL.

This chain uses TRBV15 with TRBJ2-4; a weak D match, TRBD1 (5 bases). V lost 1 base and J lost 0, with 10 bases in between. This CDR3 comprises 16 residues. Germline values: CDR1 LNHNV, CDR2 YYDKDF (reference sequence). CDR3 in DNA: TGTGCCACCAGCAGAGGACAGACGATAGCCAAAAACATTCAGTACTTC. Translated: CATSRGQTIAKNIQYF.

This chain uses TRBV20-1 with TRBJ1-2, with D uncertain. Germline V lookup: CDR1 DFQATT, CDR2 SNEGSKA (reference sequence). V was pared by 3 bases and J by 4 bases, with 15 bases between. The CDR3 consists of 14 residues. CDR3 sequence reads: CSASGSQIGYGYTF. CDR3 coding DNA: TGCAGTGCTAGCGGCAGCCAAATTGGCTATGGCTACACCTTC.

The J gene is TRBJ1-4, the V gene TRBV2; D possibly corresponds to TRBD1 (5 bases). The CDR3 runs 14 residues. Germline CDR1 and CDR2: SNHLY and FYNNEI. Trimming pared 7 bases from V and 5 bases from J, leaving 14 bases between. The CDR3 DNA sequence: TGTGCCAGCACCCGAGGACATTTAAATGAAAAACTGTTTTTT. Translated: CASTRGHLNEKLFF.

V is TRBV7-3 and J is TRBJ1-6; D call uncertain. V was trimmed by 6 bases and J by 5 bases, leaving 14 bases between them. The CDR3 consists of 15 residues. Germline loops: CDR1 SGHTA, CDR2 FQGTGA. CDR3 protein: CASSPTGPHNSPLHF. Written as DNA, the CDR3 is TGTGCCAGCAGTCCAACCGGGCCGCATAATTCACCCCTCCACTTT.

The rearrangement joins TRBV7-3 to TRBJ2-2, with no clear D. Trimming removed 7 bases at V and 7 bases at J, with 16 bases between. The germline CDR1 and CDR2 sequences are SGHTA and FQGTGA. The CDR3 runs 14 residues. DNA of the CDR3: TGTGCCAGCACCAGCACTACCCTCGGCGGGGAGCTGTTTTTT. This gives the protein CASTSTTLGGELFF.

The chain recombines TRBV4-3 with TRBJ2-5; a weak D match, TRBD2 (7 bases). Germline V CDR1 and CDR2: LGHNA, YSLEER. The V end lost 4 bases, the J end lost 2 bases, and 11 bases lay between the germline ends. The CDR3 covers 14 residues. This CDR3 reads CASSPEGGQETQYF. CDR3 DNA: TGCGCCAGCAGCCCCGAGGGGGGGCAAGAGACCCAGTACTTC.

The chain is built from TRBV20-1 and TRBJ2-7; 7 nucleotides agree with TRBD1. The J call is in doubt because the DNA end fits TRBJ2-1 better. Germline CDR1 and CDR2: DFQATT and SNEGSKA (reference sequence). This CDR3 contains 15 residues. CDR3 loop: CSARHPGQSPNEQFF. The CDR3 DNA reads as TGCAGTGCTAGGCACCCGGGACAGTCCCCTAATGAGCAGTTCTTC.

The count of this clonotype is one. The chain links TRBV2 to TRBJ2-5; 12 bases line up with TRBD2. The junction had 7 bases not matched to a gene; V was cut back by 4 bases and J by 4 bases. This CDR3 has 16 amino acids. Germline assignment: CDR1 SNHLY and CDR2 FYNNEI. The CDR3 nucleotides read TGTGCCAGCAGTGGGGGGTTGACTAGCGGGGGAGAGACCCAGTACTTC. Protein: CASSGGLTSGGETQYF.

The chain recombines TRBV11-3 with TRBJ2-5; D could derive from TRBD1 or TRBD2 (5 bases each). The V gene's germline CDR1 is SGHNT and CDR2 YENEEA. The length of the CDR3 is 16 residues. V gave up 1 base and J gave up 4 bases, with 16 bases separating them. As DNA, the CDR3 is TGTGCCAGCAGCTTAGGGGACCTCCAGGGTGGAGAGACCCAGTACTTC. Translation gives CASSLGDLQGGETQYF.

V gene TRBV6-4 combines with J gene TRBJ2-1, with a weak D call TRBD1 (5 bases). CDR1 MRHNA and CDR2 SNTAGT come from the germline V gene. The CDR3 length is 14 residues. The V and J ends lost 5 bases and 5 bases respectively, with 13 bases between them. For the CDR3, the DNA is TGTGCCAGCAGTCAGGGCTGGATCGACAATGAGCAGTTCTTC. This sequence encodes CASSQGWIDNEQFF.

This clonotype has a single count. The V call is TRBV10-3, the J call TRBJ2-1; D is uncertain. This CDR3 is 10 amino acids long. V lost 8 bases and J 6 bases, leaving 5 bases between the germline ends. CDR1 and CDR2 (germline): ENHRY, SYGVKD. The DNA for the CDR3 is TGTGCCATCGGGGTCAATGAGCAGTTCTTC. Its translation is CAIGVNEQFF.

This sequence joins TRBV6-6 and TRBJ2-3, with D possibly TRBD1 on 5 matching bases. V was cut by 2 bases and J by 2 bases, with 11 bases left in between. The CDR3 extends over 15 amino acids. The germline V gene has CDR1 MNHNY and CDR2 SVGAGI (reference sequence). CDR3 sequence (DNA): TGTGCCAGCAGTTACAGCAGGGCCCCCACAGATACGCAGTATTTT. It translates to CASSYSRAPTDTQYF.

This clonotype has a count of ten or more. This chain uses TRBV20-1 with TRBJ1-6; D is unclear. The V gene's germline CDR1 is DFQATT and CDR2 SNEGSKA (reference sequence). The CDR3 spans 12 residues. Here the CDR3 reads CSTKEGRSPLHF. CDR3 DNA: TGCAGCACAAAGGAGGGTCGTTCACCCCTCCACTTT.

CDR3 sequence (DNA): TGTGCCAGCAGCGGTAGCGGGAGCTTCGGAGAGCAGTACTTC. Translation gives CASSGSGSFGEQYF. The chain employs TRBV7-9 and TRBJ2-7; 9 bases align to TRBD2. Germline V gene lookup returns CDR1 SEHNR and CDR2 FQNEAQ (reference sequence). The CDR3 length is 14 residues. With V trimmed by 5 bases and J by 7 bases, 9 bases remained unmatched.

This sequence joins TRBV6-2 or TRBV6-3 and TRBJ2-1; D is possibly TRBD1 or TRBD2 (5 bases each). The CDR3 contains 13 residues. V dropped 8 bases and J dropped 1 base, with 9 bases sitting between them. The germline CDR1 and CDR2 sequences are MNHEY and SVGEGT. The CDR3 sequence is CASGDASYNEQFF. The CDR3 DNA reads TGTGCCAGCGGGGACGCGTCCTACAATGAGCAGTTCTTC.

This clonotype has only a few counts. CDR3 protein: CSARRGIRYEQYF. DNA of the CDR3: TGCAGTGCTAGGAGGGGAATTAGGTACGAGCAGTACTTC. This sequence joins TRBV20-1 and TRBJ2-7; D is perhaps TRBD1 or TRBD2 (5 bases each). The CDR3 contains 13 residues. V lost 3 bases, J lost 4 bases, and 13 bases lay in between. CDR1 is DFQATT and CDR2 is SNEGSKA in the germline V gene (reference sequence).

DNA for the CDR3: TGTGCCAGCAGCTTTACGACAGGCGAAGCTTTCTTT. Its translation: CASSFTTGEAFF. The chain has TRBV11-1 and TRBJ1-1, with D tentatively TRBD1 (6 bases). Germline V lookup: CDR1 SGHAT, CDR2 FQDESV (reference sequence). This CDR3 comprises 12 residues. The V gene lost 3 bases and the J gene lost 8 bases, with 10 bases spanning the gap.